This T cell receptor beta chain was documented in a study of cytomegalovirus exposure and HLA in healthy donors. Study results and limitations: In a later analysis, TCR beta V- and J-gene trimming showed a link to a missense DCLRE1C variant. Later work found that TCR association rates differed between HLA loci; DRB1 had the most and HLA-C the fewest.

Germline V gene lookup returns CDR1 ENHRY and CDR2 SYGVKD. V was pared by 3 bases and J by 4 bases, with 10 bases between. The CDR3 totals 14 residues. The PCR ran on 60 Vbeta and 13 Jbeta primers. Here immunoSEQ multiplex PCR was the method, and the copy in TCRdb shows in-frame clones only, minus some. This table holds around 170,000 clones, 81% found once. Comments on this clone: Its target is not known.

At the time of sampling, donors were nominally healthy, though unrecorded immune exposures were likely. The origin of this receptor is a man in his fifties or sixties in good health and CMV-seronegative. The chain uses TRBV10-3 and TRBJ1-5; TRBD1 might be the D (5 bases). Sequencing was performed on PBMCs. This CDR3 reads CAISEGAGNQPQHF. The CDR3 coding sequence is TGTGCCATCAGTGAAGGAGCAGGGAATCAGCCCCAGCATTTT.